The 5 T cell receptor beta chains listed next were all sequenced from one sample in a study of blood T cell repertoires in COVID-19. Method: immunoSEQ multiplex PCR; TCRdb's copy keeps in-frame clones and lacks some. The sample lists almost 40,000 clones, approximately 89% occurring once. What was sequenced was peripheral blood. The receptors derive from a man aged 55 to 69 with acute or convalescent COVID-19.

The chain's CDR3 is CASESGQGRSYGYTF. For the CDR3, the DNA is TGTGCCAGTGAATCGGGACAGGGGCGAAGTTATGGCTACACCTTC. This chain joins TRBV19 and TRBJ1-2, with TRBD1 matching over 10 bases. Germline CDR1 LNHDA, CDR2 SQIVND (reference sequence). Trimming at V came to 8 bases and at J to 5 bases, leaving 11 bases not matched to a gene. The CDR3 is 15 residues long.

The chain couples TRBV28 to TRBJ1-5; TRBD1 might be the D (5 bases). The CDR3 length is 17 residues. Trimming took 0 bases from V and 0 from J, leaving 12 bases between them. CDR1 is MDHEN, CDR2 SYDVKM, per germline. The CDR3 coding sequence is TGTGCCAGCAGTTTATGGGGGGGGACCTATAGCAATCAGCCCCAGCATTTT. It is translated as CASSLWGGTYSNQPQHF. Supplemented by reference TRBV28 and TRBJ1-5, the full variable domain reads DVKVTQSSRYLVKRTGEKVFLECVQDMDHENMFWYRQDPGLGLRLIYFSYDVKMKEKGDIPEGYSVSREKKERFSLILESASTNQTSMYLCASSLWGGTYSNQPQHFGDGTRLSIL.

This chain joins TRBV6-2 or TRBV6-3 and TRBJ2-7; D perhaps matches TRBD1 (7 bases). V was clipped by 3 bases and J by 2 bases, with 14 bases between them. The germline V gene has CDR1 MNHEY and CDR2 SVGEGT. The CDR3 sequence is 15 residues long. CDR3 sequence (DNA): TGTGCCAGCAGTTATTCAGGGGGGCTAACCTACGAGCAGTACTTC. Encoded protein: CASSYSGGLTYEQYF.

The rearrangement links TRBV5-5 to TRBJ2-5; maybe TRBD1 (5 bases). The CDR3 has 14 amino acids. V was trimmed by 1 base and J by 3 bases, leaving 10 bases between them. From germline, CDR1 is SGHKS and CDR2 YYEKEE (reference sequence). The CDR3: CASSLRWGEETQYF. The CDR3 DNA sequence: TGTGCCAGCAGCTTGAGGTGGGGCGAAGAGACCCAGTACTTC.

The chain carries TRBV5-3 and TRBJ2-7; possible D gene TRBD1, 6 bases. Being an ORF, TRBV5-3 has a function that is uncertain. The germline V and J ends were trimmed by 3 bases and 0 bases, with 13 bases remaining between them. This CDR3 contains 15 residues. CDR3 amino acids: CARSWPGHHSYEQYF. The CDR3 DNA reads TGTGCCAGAAGCTGGCCGGGACACCACTCCTACGAGCAGTACTTC.